Listed below are T cell receptor beta chains from one sample, sequenced in a study of shared clonotypes between healthy human individuals. Only in-frame clones appear in the TCRdb table, and some are missing; sequencing was by immunoSEQ multiplex PCR. This sample carries fewer than 1.8 million clones, about 98.5% of them seen once, and the ten largest clones take over 0.3%. Sample: naive CD4+ T cells sorted from blood. The receptor set was obtained from a man aged 25 to 45 in good health. CDR3s include the opening cysteine and the closing phenylalanine or tryptophan. The D gene is left open where the match is weak. Clone size appears in some rows only: once, few, many, or a class for an expanded clone.

j_call	v_call	d_call	clone_size	cdr3_aa	cdr3_nt
TRBJ2-7	TRBV19	-	-	CASSIVPYEQYF	TGTGCCAGTAGTATTGTACCCTACGAGCAGTACTTC
TRBJ2-2	TRBV10-3	TRBD2	once	CAISESSGANTGELFF	TGTGCCATCAGTGAGTCAAGCGGGGCGAACACCGGGGAGCTGTTTTTT
TRBJ2-7	TRBV29-1	-	-	CSVGAAGAYEQYF	TGCAGCGTAGGTGCCGCCGGGGCCTACGAGCAGTACTTC
TRBJ2-5	TRBV9	TRBD1	-	CASSFQGARETQYF	TGTGCCAGCAGCTTCCAGGGGGCCAGAGAGACCCAGTACTTC
TRBJ2-5	TRBV25-1	TRBD2	-	CASSSPLGGRFGTQYF	TGTGCCAGCAGTTCCCCCCTCGGGGGGAGGTTTGGGACCCAGTACTTC
TRBJ1-1	TRBV15	-	-	CATSIRGRTEAFF	TGTGCCACCAGCATTCGAGGGCGGACTGAAGCTTTCTTT
TRBJ1-3	TRBV30	-	-	CAWSTSGNTIYF	TGTGCCTGGAGCACCTCTGGAAACACCATATATTTT
TRBJ2-7	TRBV30	-	once	CAWSRGIYEQYF	TGTGCCTGGAGTCGAGGGATCTACGAGCAGTACTTC
TRBJ2-5	TRBV30	-	few	CAWSVRQETQYF	TGTGCCTGGAGTGTACGTCAAGAGACCCAGTACTTC
TRBJ1-1	TRBV6-5	-	-	CASSYSPGTEAFF	TGTGCCAGCAGTTACTCCCCGGGGACGGAAGCTTTCTTT
TRBJ2-7	TRBV5-1	-	-	CASSLAGQNLEQYF	TGCGCCAGCAGCTTGGCCGGACAGAACCTGGAGCAGTACTTC
TRBJ1-5	TRBV18	-	-	CASSPPIGPGNQPQHF	TGTGCCAGCTCACCACCTATAGGACCGGGCAATCAGCCCCAGCATTTT
TRBJ2-7	TRBV19	TRBD2	-	CASSLGARLAGVYEQYF	TGTGCCAGTAGTCTAGGGGCCAGACTAGCGGGAGTCTACGAGCAGTACTTC
TRBJ2-3	TRBV5-1	-	-	CASSFAMAGSAGTDTQYF	TGCGCCAGCAGCTTCGCTATGGCCGGGAGCGCGGGAACAGATACGCAGTATTTT
TRBJ2-5	TRBV5-1	-	-	CASSLDETQYF	TGCGCCAGCAGCTTAGATGAGACCCAGTACTTC
TRBJ2-7	TRBV5-4	TRBD2	-	CASSLEAAGDSKAF	TGTGCCAGCAGCTTGGAGGCAGCGGGAGACTCCAAGGCCTTC
TRBJ1-5	TRBV7-2	-	-	CASSLASREQPQHF	TGTGCCAGCAGCTTAGCGTCCAGGGAGCAGCCCCAGCATTTT
TRBJ1-1	TRBV7-8	TRBD1	once	CASKDRGRGNTEAFF	TGTGCCAGTAAGGACAGGGGGCGAGGGAACACTGAAGCTTTCTTT
TRBJ1-3	TRBV7-9	-	-	CASSLAIGGNTIYF	TGTGCCAGCAGCTTAGCTATCGGGGGAAACACCATATATTTT
TRBJ2-3	TRBV4-2	-	-	CASSQRVSTDTQYF	TGTGCCAGCAGCCAAAGGGTTAGCACGGATACGCAGTATTTT
TRBJ2-7	TRBV5-6	TRBD2	-	CASSWRRGVSYEQYF	TGTGCCAGCAGCTGGAGGCGGGGGGTGTCCTACGAGCAGTACTTC
TRBJ2-7	TRBV5-1	-	-	CASSAESYEQYF	TGCGCCAGCAGCGCTGAGAGCTACGAGCAGTACTTC
TRBJ2-7	TRBV7-6	TRBD2	-	CASSLEPGPWTSGTPNEQYF	TGTGCCAGCAGCTTAGAGCCAGGGCCCTGGACTAGCGGGACCCCGAACGAGCAGTACTTC
TRBJ1-4	TRBV7-6	TRBD1	-	CASSLGSGGGEKLFF	TGTGCCAGCAGCCTTGGATCAGGGGGCGGTGAAAAACTGTTTTTT
TRBJ2-6	TRBV5-1	-	-	CASSEGLGRANVLTF	TGCGCCAGCAGCGAGGGGCTAGGCCGGGCCAACGTCCTGACTTTC
TRBJ1-4	TRBV6-1	-	-	CASSEGGDISKLFF	TGTGCCAGCAGTGAAGGAGGGGACATCTCAAAACTGTTTTTT
TRBJ2-1	TRBV28	-	-	CASSPLNYNEQFF	TGTGCCAGCAGCCCTCTCAACTACAATGAGCAGTTCTTC
TRBJ1-2	TRBV6-6	TRBD1	-	CASSNPGTGDYGYTF	TGTGCCAGCAGTAACCCCGGGACAGGGGACTATGGCTACACCTTC
TRBJ1-2	TRBV19	-	-	CASSISIGGPGYGYTF	TGTGCCAGTAGTATATCGATTGGGGGGCCGGGCTATGGCTACACCTTC
TRBJ1-3	TRBV6-5	-	-	CASSYAGPASGNTIYF	TGTGCCAGCAGTTACGCAGGTCCTGCCTCTGGAAACACCATATATTTT
TRBJ2-2	TRBV5-1	TRBD1	-	CASSSGGRGTGELFF	TGCGCCAGCAGCTCAGGGGGCCGCGGCACCGGGGAGCTGTTTTTT
TRBJ2-7	TRBV28	-	-	CASKSRGGQYF	TGTGCCAGCAAGTCCCGAGGGGGGCAGTACTTC
TRBJ1-3	TRBV5-5	-	-	CASSARDSGNTIYF	TGTGCCAGCAGCGCGAGGGACTCTGGAAACACCATATATTTT
TRBJ1-2	TRBV28	-	-	CASSFAGDLGYGYTF	TGTGCCAGCAGTTTCGCAGGCGACTTAGGCTATGGCTACACCTTC
TRBJ1-5	TRBV6-5	TRBD1	-	CASSRQGTSNQPQHF	TGTGCCAGCAGTAGACAGGGGACCAGCAATCAGCCCCAGCATTTT
TRBJ1-2	TRBV30	-	-	CACFGTFTLGYTF	TGTGCCTGTTTCGGGACTTTCACCCTAGGCTACACCTTC
TRBJ1-2	TRBV19	-	-	CASSIRKGNYGYTF	TGTGCCAGTAGTATAAGAAAGGGGAACTATGGCTACACCTTC
TRBJ2-7	TRBV29-1	TRBD2	-	CSVQLAGGEQYF	TGCAGCGTTCAACTAGCGGGAGGAGAGCAGTACTTC
TRBJ1-2	TRBV30	-	few	CAWSGGDGYGYTF	TGTGCCTGGAGTGGTGGGGATGGCTATGGCTACACCTTC
TRBJ2-1	TRBV9	TRBD2	once	CASSVGASGADNEQFF	TGTGCCAGCAGCGTAGGTGCTAGCGGAGCCGATAATGAGCAGTTCTTC
TRBJ1-5	TRBV5-1	-	-	CASRETGYSNQPQHF	TGCGCCAGCAGGGAGACGGGGTATAGCAATCAGCCCCAGCATTTT
TRBJ2-7	TRBV15	-	-	CATSRAQGSYEQYF	TGTGCCACCAGCAGAGCGCAGGGGTCCTACGAGCAGTACTTC
TRBJ2-7	TRBV6-6	-	once	CASSYSSGHYEQYF	TGTGCCAGCAGTTACTCCTCTGGCCACTACGAGCAGTACTTC
TRBJ1-5	TRBV14	-	once	CASSLTRDQPQHF	TGTGCCAGCAGTTTAACTCGAGATCAGCCCCAGCATTTT
TRBJ1-3	TRBV7-9	-	-	CASSLTGPSSGNTIYF	TGTGCCAGCAGCTTAACAGGCCCCAGCTCTGGAAACACCATATATTTT
TRBJ2-1	TRBV9	-	-	CASSVDPLRRDFYNEQFF	TGTGCCAGCAGCGTAGACCCCCTTCGGCGGGACTTTTACAATGAGCAGTTCTTC
TRBJ1-4	TRBV18	-	-	CASSPAPDRNEKLFF	TGTGCCAGCTCACCAGCCCCGGACAGAAATGAAAAACTGTTTTTT
TRBJ2-1	TRBV5-1	TRBD2	-	CASSKLAGGGHEQFF	TGCGCCAGCAGCAAACTAGCGGGAGGCGGCCATGAGCAGTTCTTC
TRBJ2-2	TRBV5-1	TRBD2	-	CASSKQAGGTNTGELFF	TGCGCCAGCAGCAAGCAGGCGGGAGGGACAAACACCGGGGAGCTGTTTTTT
TRBJ1-3	TRBV14	-	-	CASSPTGFGNTIYF	TGTGCCAGCAGCCCCACAGGGTTTGGAAACACCATATATTTT
TRBJ2-7	TRBV11-2	TRBD2	-	CASSPGGSSYEQYF	TGTGCCAGCAGCCCCGGGGGGAGCTCCTACGAGCAGTACTTC
TRBJ2-2	TRBV9	-	-	CASSVEGLSTGELFF	TGTGCCAGCAGCGTAGAGGGCCTTAGCACCGGGGAGCTGTTTTTT
TRBJ1-2	TRBV6-1	TRBD1	-	CASSWTGGGNYGYTF	TGTGCCAGCAGTTGGACAGGGGGAGGCAACTATGGCTACACCTTC